A selection of T cell receptor beta chains follows, all from one sample in a study of shared clonotypes between healthy human individuals. Some clones are missing from TCRdb's copy, which holds only in-frame ones; the method was immunoSEQ multiplex PCR. The sample shows more than 500,000 clones, 85% to 95% of them seen only once. The source material was naive CD8+ T cells sorted from blood. The receptors stem from a woman between 25 and 40 years old in good health. CDR3s include the opening cysteine and the closing phenylalanine or tryptophan. D genes are given only for firm matches. Clone size is shown for a subset of rows, as once, few, many or a class of expanded clone.

d_call,v_call,clone_size,j_call,cdr3_aa,cdr3_nt
.,TRBV20-1,.,TRBJ2-1,CSARGSHKVF,TGCAGTGCTAGAGGGAGCCACAAGGTCTTC
.,TRBV7-6,once,TRBJ2-1,CASSLEGRVYNEQFF,TGTGCCAGCAGCTTAGAGGGTAGGGTCTACAATGAGCAGTTCTTC
.,TRBV9,.,TRBJ2-5,CASSVEQGWAETQYF,TGTGCCAGCAGCGTAGAGCAGGGGTGGGCAGAGACCCAGTACTTC
.,TRBV11-2,.,TRBJ1-1,CASSQTENTEAFF,TGTGCCAGCAGCCAGACAGAGAACACTGAAGCTTTCTTT
.,TRBV21-1,.,TRBJ2-1,CASSKVVGSGDEQFF,TGTGCCAGCAGCAAAGTGGTAGGGTCGGGGGATGAGCAGTTCTTC
TRBD2,TRBV7-9,.,TRBJ2-7,CASSVAGGYEQYF,TGTGCCAGCAGCGTAGCGGGAGGCTACGAGCAGTACTTC
TRBD1,TRBV9,.,TRBJ1-2,CASSLDRGSYGYTF,TGTGCCAGCAGCCTGGACAGGGGTTCCTATGGCTACACCTTC
.,TRBV30,.,TRBJ1-1,CAWKKGVNTEAFF,TGTGCCTGGAAGAAGGGCGTGAACACTGAAGCTTTCTTT
TRBD2,TRBV4-1,once,TRBJ2-1,CASSPPSGGRAGEQFF,TGCGCCAGCAGCCCTCCCTCAGGCGGGAGGGCCGGTGAGCAGTTCTTC
.,TRBV7-6,.,TRBJ2-7,CASSLLSGSEQYF,TGTGCCAGCAGCTTACTTTCGGGGAGCGAGCAGTACTTC
.,TRBV5-4,.,TRBJ2-3,CASSGTKDTQYF,TGTGCCAGCAGCGGGACAAAAGATACGCAGTATTTT
TRBD1,TRBV19,.,TRBJ2-7,CASSTRQGPYEQYF,TGTGCCAGTAGTACCCGACAGGGACCCTACGAGCAGTACTTC
.,TRBV19,.,TRBJ2-7,CASSIRFADFEQYF,TGTGCCAGTAGTATCAGATTCGCGGACTTCGAGCAGTACTTC
TRBD2,TRBV6-5,.,TRBJ2-5,CASTGPGGWTQYF,TGTGCCAGCACCGGCCCGGGGGGATGGACCCAGTACTTC
.,TRBV5-4,.,TRBJ2-7,CASSFSDTGYEQYF,TGTGCCAGCAGCTTTTCCGACACGGGCTACGAGCAGTACTTC
.,TRBV7-9,.,TRBJ2-3,CASSYPGTQYF,TGTGCCAGCAGCTACCCGGGTACGCAGTATTTT